The 18 T cell receptor beta chains reported below all come from one sample, sequenced in a study of blood T cell repertoires in COVID-19. The method was immunoSEQ multiplex PCR; TCRdb's version includes in-frame clones alone and lacks a portion of them. Of 230,000 or so clones in the sample, about four fifths were seen once. Sequencing input: peripheral blood. All receptors derive from a woman of 80 years or more with COVID-19, enrolled during active disease.

This chain connects TRBV6-6 to TRBJ2-6; D possibly corresponds to TRBD2 (5 bases). The germline V gene encodes CDR1 MNHNY and CDR2 SVGAGI (reference sequence). Trimming removed 4 bases from V and 0 bases from J, with 7 bases in between. The CDR3 sequence is 15 residues long. The CDR3 region is CASSSGNSGANVLTF. The CDR3 bases are TGTGCCAGCAGTTCCGGGAACTCTGGGGCCAACGTCCTGACTTTC.

Points on this clone: Distinct nucleotide sequences in the sample also encode this CDR3. The chain couples TRBV10-3 to TRBJ1-1; D possibly corresponds to TRBD1 (6 bases). The CDR3 contains 13 residues. Germline CDR1 and CDR2: ENHRY and SYGVKD. Trimming shortened V by 2 bases and J by 5 bases, and 9 bases separated the two germline ends. CDR3 region: CAISEQGSTEAFF. CDR3 sequence (DNA): TGTGCCATCAGTGAGCAGGGGAGTACTGAAGCTTTCTTT.

This clone was seen only once. In DNA, the CDR3 is TGTGCCAGCAGACGCGGGACAGGGTTCACCGGGGAGCTGTTTTTT. Protein sequence: CASRRGTGFTGELFF. V gene TRBV28 combines with J gene TRBJ2-2; TRBD1 matches at 9 bases. Germline V gives CDR1 MDHEN, CDR2 SYDVKM. The CDR3 runs to 15 residues. V gave up 6 bases and J gave up 4 bases; unmatched junction bases: 6.

This clone was found once. The chain couples TRBV18 to TRBJ1-1; D gene uncertain. The CDR3 spans 13 residues. Germline CDR1 KGHSH, CDR2 LQKENI. Trimming left V 2 bases short and J 6 bases short, with 10 bases between. CDR3 sequence (DNA): TGTGCCAGCTCACCAGACGGGAGGGCTGAAGCTTTCTTT. This translates into CASSPDGRAEAFF.

This clone has a handful of counts. This chain connects TRBV5-6 to TRBJ1-2, with 8 bases fitting TRBD1. Germline CDR1 is SGHDT and CDR2 is YYEEEE. V lost 0 bases and J lost 3; bases outside the gene matches: 4. The CDR3 covers 15 residues. For the CDR3, the DNA is TGTGCCAGCAGCTTGGTGGCAGGGGGCCACTATGGCTACACCTTC. Encoded protein: CASSLVAGGHYGYTF.

The chain combines TRBV5-1 with TRBJ2-1, with 12 bases identical to TRBD2. The trim removed 5 bases at V and 4 bases at J, leaving 1 base unmatched. The germline V gene encodes CDR1 SGHRS and CDR2 YFSETQ. This CDR3 has 14 amino acids. CDR3 coding DNA: TGCGCCAGCAGGACTAGCGGGGGATACAATGAGCAGTTCTTC. Encoded protein: CASRTSGGYNEQFF.

The CDR3 bases are TGTGCCAGCAGCCCCCCAGGGCCGAACTCTGGAAACACCATATATTTT. It specifies CASSPPGPNSGNTIYF. The chain recombines TRBV7-9 with TRBJ1-3, with D perhaps TRBD1 (5 bases). Germline assignment: CDR1 SEHNR and CDR2 FQNEAQ (reference sequence). V was pared by 5 bases and J by 0 bases, with 14 bases between. The CDR3 runs to 16 residues.

The table lists this clone with a few counts. The genes are TRBV28 and TRBJ1-5; no clear D. V was cut by 2 bases and J by 2 bases, with 10 bases left in between. The germline V gene has CDR1 MDHEN and CDR2 SYDVKM. The CDR3 runs 15 residues. CDR3 DNA: TGTGCCAGCAGTTTAGGTTCTGGCCGCAATCAGCCCCAGCATTTT. Translating gives CASSLGSGRNQPQHF.

The chain uses TRBV28 and TRBJ2-1; 10 bases are shared with TRBD2. The CDR3 consists of 18 residues. Trimming took 8 bases from V and 0 from J; bases not matched to a gene: 13. CDR1 MDHEN and CDR2 SYDVKM come from the germline V gene. DNA for the CDR3: TGTGCCAGCCAAACGAACAAACCTAGCGGGAGCTCCTACAATGAGCAGTTCTTC. Protein sequence: CASQTNKPSGSSYNEQFF.

The V and J genes are TRBV7-2 and TRBJ1-6; 7 nucleotides line up with TRBD1. The CDR3 is made up of 16 amino acids. Germline V gives CDR1 SGHTA, CDR2 FQGNSA. J lost 4 bases, V lost 4 bases, and 7 bases had no gene match. The CDR3 DNA sequence: TGTGCCAGCAGCTCTAGGGGACAGCTGTATAATTCACCCCTCCACTTT. Encoded protein: CASSSRGQLYNSPLHF.

The chain employs TRBV10-3 and TRBJ2-3; tentative D call: TRBD2 (6 bases). CDR3 length: 14 amino acids. Germline-derived CDR1 and CDR2 are ENHRY and SYGVKD. Trimming shortened V by 6 bases and J by 1 base, and 11 bases separated the two germline ends. The DNA of the CDR3 is TGTGCCATCAGGGGCGGGACGGGCACAGATACGCAGTATTTT. Protein: CAIRGGTGTDTQYF.

This CDR3 reads CASSPKREANTGELFF. CDR3 coding DNA: TGTGCCAGCTCACCAAAGCGGGAGGCGAACACCGGGGAGCTGTTTTTT. V usage is TRBV18 and J usage is TRBJ2-2; 9 nucleotides agree with TRBD2. The junction had 1 base not matched to a gene; V was cut back by 2 bases and J by 0 bases. The germline V gene has CDR1 KGHSH and CDR2 LQKENI. The CDR3 is made up of 16 amino acids.

The sample holds a few counts of this clone. The J gene is TRBJ1-1, the V gene TRBV11-2; 8 bases fit TRBD1. The CDR3 runs to 15 residues. The V and J ends lost 3 bases and 5 bases, in that order; junction bases with no gene match: 8. CDR1 and CDR2 (germline): SGHAT, FQNNGV. The CDR3 DNA follows: TGTGCCAGCAGCTTCTCAGGGGGCCAGGGGACTGAAGCTTTCTTT. It encodes CASSFSGGQGTEAFF.

This clone is a singleton in its sample. The chain employs TRBV4-1 and TRBJ2-1; TRBD2 matches at 13 bases. Germline V gene sequence: CDR1 MGHRA, CDR2 YSYEKL. This CDR3 has 18 amino acids. Trimming removed 0 bases from V and 8 bases from J; junction bases left unmatched: 10. The CDR3 DNA reads TGCGCCAGCAGCCAAGAACGGACTAGCGGGAGTAGGTGGGATGAGCAGTTCTTC. It is translated as CASSQERTSGSRWDEQFF.

This sequence joins TRBV9 and TRBJ2-2; 10 bases fit TRBD2. This CDR3 has 16 residues. Germline CDR1 is SGDLS and CDR2 is YYNGEE. The trim removed 1 base at V and 5 bases at J, leaving 5 bases unmatched. DNA for the CDR3: TGTGCCAGCAGCGTAAAGGCTAGCGGGAGTACCGGGGAGCTGTTTTTT. Translated, it gives CASSVKASGSTGELFF.

This clone was seen a handful of times. The chain carries TRBV7-9 and TRBJ2-1; 9 nucleotides match TRBD2. Germline loops: CDR1 SEHNR, CDR2 FQNEAQ (reference sequence). This CDR3 is built from 16 residues. The junction had 10 bases not matched to a gene; V was cut back by 5 bases and J by 5 bases. The CDR3 reads CASSPRLAGAHNEQFF. The CDR3 bases are TGTGCCAGCAGCCCACGATTAGCGGGGGCTCACAATGAGCAGTTCTTC. Together with reference TRBV7-9 and TRBJ2-1, the CDR3 gives the full variable domain: DTGVSQNPRHKITKRGQNVTFRCDPISEHNRLYWYRQTLGQGPEFLTYFQNEAQLEKSRLLSDRFSAERPKGSFSTLEIQRTEQGDSAMYLCASSPRLAGAHNEQFFGPGTRLTVL.

This clone showed up just once. The chain employs TRBV27 and TRBJ2-7, with TRBD2 identical over 9 bases. V dropped 0 bases and J dropped 0; count of bases not matched to a gene: 3. Germline CDR1 MNHEY, CDR2 SMNVEV (reference sequence). CDR3 length: 16 amino acids. The CDR3 DNA follows: TGTGCCAGCAGTTTATCTGGCGGGGGGGCCTCCTACGAGCAGTACTTC. Its translation is CASSLSGGGASYEQYF.

A single count supports this clone. This chain links TRBV18 with TRBJ2-7; D might be TRBD1 (5 bases). The germline V gene encodes CDR1 KGHSH and CDR2 LQKENI. V was clipped by 0 bases and J by 7 bases, with 16 bases between them. This CDR3 region has 15 residues. The CDR3 here is CASSPPSQGLREQYF. CDR3 coding DNA: TGTGCCAGCTCACCACCGTCGCAGGGATTGCGTGAGCAGTACTTC.